The rows below give T cell receptor beta chains drawn from one sample of a study of blood T cell repertoires in COVID-19. The method was immunoSEQ multiplex PCR; TCRdb's version includes in-frame clones alone and lacks a portion of them. This table has just over 250,000 clones, about 88% appearing once. Sequencing input: peripheral blood. Source of these receptors: a man aged 55-75 years who had recovered from COVID-19. The CDR3 runs from the conserved cysteine through the conserved F or W. Fields, in order: V gene, D gene, clone size, J gene, CDR3 DNA, CDR3 protein. A D gene is named only where the DNA matches it firmly. Some rows mark clone size as missing; the rest say once, few, many or name a class of expanded clone.

TRBV23-1	TRBD1	NA	TRBJ2-6	TGCGCCAGCAGTACCGGGACAGGGGCCTCTGGGGCCAACGTCCTGACTTTC	CASSTGTGASGANVLTF
TRBV7-9	TRBD1	NA	TRBJ2-5	TGTGCCAGCAGCTCCGCCGGGACAGCGCAAGAGACCCAGTACTTC	CASSSAGTAQETQYF
TRBV27	TRBD1	NA	TRBJ2-7	TGTGCCAGCAGTCCCCGACAGGGTTTCTCACACGAGCAGTACTTC	CASSPRQGFSHEQYF
TRBV18	TRBD1	NA	TRBJ1-2	TGTGCCAGCTCACGGGACAGCGACGACTATGGCTACACCTTC	CASSRDSDDYGYTF
TRBV5-1	TRBD1	NA	TRBJ1-1	TGCGCCAGCAGCAAGGGACAGGTAATGAACACTGAAGCTTTCTTT	CASSKGQVMNTEAFF
TRBV6-2/TRBV6-3	TRBD1	NA	TRBJ1-5	TGTGCCAGCAGTTACTCCGGACAGGGGAGGAATCAGCCCCAGCATTTT	CASSYSGQGRNQPQHF
TRBV3-1/TRBV3-2	NA	NA	TRBJ2-2	TGTGCCAGCAGCCAAGAAAGGAGTTACCGGAACACCGGGGAGCTGTTTTTT	CASSQERSYRNTGELFF
TRBV6-4	NA	once	TRBJ1-5	TGTGCGACAAGAGACAGCAGTAGCAATCAGCCCCAGCATTTT	CATRDSSSNQPQHF
TRBV3-1/TRBV3-2	TRBD2	NA	TRBJ2-1	TGTGCCAGCAGCCAAGATGATAGCGGGGGGCCCAATGAGCAGTTCTTC	CASSQDDSGGPNEQFF
TRBV5-5	NA	NA	TRBJ2-2	TGTGCCAGCAGCCCCCTCGGCACCGGGGAGCTGTTTTTT	CASSPLGTGELFF
TRBV11-2	TRBD2	NA	TRBJ2-1	TGTGCCAGCAGCCCGCGGACTAGTCACAATGAGCAGTTCTTC	CASSPRTSHNEQFF
TRBV5-4	TRBD1	NA	TRBJ2-5	TGTGCCAGCAGTCTCAGGGGGCCAGAGACCCAGTACTTC	CASSLRGPETQYF
TRBV9	TRBD2	once	TRBJ2-1	TGTGCCAGCAGCGTAGGAGCCCAGCGGGGGGCCGGAATCCTTTACAATGAGCAGTTCTTC	CASSVGAQRGAGILYNEQFF
TRBV29-1	NA	NA	TRBJ1-4	TGCAGCGTGACGACTGTCCTCAATGAAAAACTGTTTTTT	CSVTTVLNEKLFF
TRBV5-1	TRBD1	NA	TRBJ1-1	TGCGCCAGCAGCTTGGAGGGACAGTACACTGAAGCTTTCTTT	CASSLEGQYTEAFF
TRBV7-6	NA	NA	TRBJ1-5	TGTGCCAGCAGCTTCGACAGTCTAAGTCAGCCCCAGCATTTT	CASSFDSLSQPQHF
TRBV24-1	NA	NA	TRBJ2-2	TGTGCCACCAGTGACTTCTACAGCCCGACAGGACCCAACACCGGGGAGCTGTTTTTT	CATSDFYSPTGPNTGELFF
TRBV7-2	TRBD1	NA	TRBJ1-5	TGTGCCAGCAGCTTAGACAGGGGAGATCAGCCCCAGCATTTT	CASSLDRGDQPQHF
TRBV4-2	NA	NA	TRBJ2-3	TGTGCCAGCAGCCAGGTTACAGGGAGAGATACGCAGTATTTT	CASSQVTGRDTQYF
TRBV6-5	NA	NA	TRBJ1-5	TGTGCCAGCAGTTACGGGGGCGGGGGGCAGCCCCAGCATTTT	CASSYGGGGQPQHF
TRBV27	TRBD2	once	TRBJ2-1	TGTGCCAGCAGTTCTAAGCGGGGGCCTCCAAGGGATGAGCAGTTCTTC	CASSSKRGPPRDEQFF
TRBV19	NA	NA	TRBJ1-6	TGTGCCAGCACTCGAGCTGATTATAATTCACCCCTCCACTTT	CASTRADYNSPLHF
TRBV18	NA	NA	TRBJ2-5	TGTGCCAGCTCCGACAGTGTCCAAGAGACCCAGTACTTC	CASSDSVQETQYF
TRBV5-4	TRBD1	NA	TRBJ1-6	TGTGCCAGCAGGATAACAGGGGGCCGTTCACCCCTCCACTTT	CASRITGGRSPLHF
TRBV2	NA	NA	TRBJ2-2	TGTGCCAGCAGTGTTCGACATTCTAACACCGGGGAGCTGTTTTTT	CASSVRHSNTGELFF
TRBV21-1	NA	NA	TRBJ2-2	TGTGCCAGCAGCAAAACACCGGGACAGGAGGAAGGGGAGCTGTTTTTT	CASSKTPGQEEGELFF
TRBV12-3/TRBV12-4	NA	NA	TRBJ2-5	TGTGCCAGCAGTTTAACTCACCAAGAGACCCAGTACTTC	CASSLTHQETQYF
TRBV24-1	TRBD1	NA	TRBJ2-1	TGTGCCACCAGTGAACGGACAGGGTCTGAGCAGTTCTTC	CATSERTGSEQFF
TRBV5-1	NA	NA	TRBJ1-6	TGCGCCAGCAGCCTTGAGGGACACCATAATTCACCCCTCCACTTT	CASSLEGHHNSPLHF
TRBV14	NA	NA	TRBJ2-1	TGTGCCAGCAGCCAAGATCTTGGGGGGATTGAGCAGTTCTTC	CASSQDLGGIEQFF
TRBV19	TRBD1	NA	TRBJ1-6	TGTGCCAGTAGTTTAAAGACGACAGGGGGCCTTAATTCACCCCTCCACTTT	CASSLKTTGGLNSPLHF
TRBV3-1/TRBV3-2	TRBD2	NA	TRBJ2-3	TGTGCCAGCAGCTGGACTGGGGGAGGGCCAGATACGCAGTATTTT	CASSWTGGGPDTQYF
TRBV21-1	NA	once	TRBJ1-2	TGTGCCAGCAGCAGAAGCCCGATTACTAACTATGGCTACACCTTC	CASSRSPITNYGYTF
TRBV10-3	TRBD1	few	TRBJ2-7	TGTGCCATCAGTGAGTCACCCAGGGGGCAAAGCGAGCAGTACTTC	CAISESPRGQSEQYF
TRBV5-6	NA	NA	TRBJ1-2	TGTGCCAGCAGCCCCAGGGACTATGGCTACACCTTC	CASSPRDYGYTF
TRBV4-1	NA	NA	TRBJ2-5	TGCGCCAGCAGCCAAGATCGCGCGGGGGCGTACCAAGAGACCCAGTACTTC	CASSQDRAGAYQETQYF
TRBV4-1	NA	NA	TRBJ1-2	TGCGCCAGCAGCCAAGTGGGGGGGCTTGGCTACACCTTC	CASSQVGGLGYTF
TRBV19	NA	few	TRBJ2-5	TGTGCCAGTAGTATCCAGGGGGGTGGAGAGACCCAGTACTTC	CASSIQGGGETQYF
TRBV19	NA	few	TRBJ1-5	TGTGCCAGTAGTATAGATACTTATCAGCCCCAGCATTTT	CASSIDTYQPQHF
TRBV10-2	NA	NA	TRBJ1-2	TGCGCCAGCAGTGACGTAGGGGGCTATGGCTACACCTTC	CASSDVGGYGYTF
TRBV9	NA	NA	TRBJ1-6	TGTGCCAGCAGCCCGACAGACCTCACCGATAATTCACCCCTCCACTTT	CASSPTDLTDNSPLHF
TRBV9	TRBD1	NA	TRBJ2-7	TGTGCCAGCAGCGGCGGACAGGGCCTATCCTACGAGCAGTACTTC	CASSGGQGLSYEQYF
TRBV9	NA	NA	TRBJ1-2	TGTGCCAGCAGCTCCGACCCACGGGGGAGGGGTTTATATGGCTACACCTTC	CASSSDPRGRGLYGYTF
TRBV29-1	NA	NA	TRBJ1-5	TGCAGCCCCATTAGTCACCGGGTCCTTATGAATCAGCCCCAGCATTTT	CSPISHRVLMNQPQHF
TRBV6-1	TRBD1	few	TRBJ2-4	TGTGCCAGCAGTGAAGAGGAGACAGGGGGCAAAAACATTCAGTACTTC	CASSEEETGGKNIQYF
TRBV24-1	TRBD1	NA	TRBJ2-7	TGTGCCACCAGTGATCCCGGGACAGGGTCCTACGAGCAGTACTTC	CATSDPGTGSYEQYF
TRBV2	NA	NA	TRBJ2-7	TGTGCCAGTACTACAGGGTCCCCCTCCTACGAGCAGTACTTC	CASTTGSPSYEQYF
TRBV9	TRBD2	NA	TRBJ2-7	TGTGCCAGCAGCGTCGGGACTAGCGGGCTAGCCTACGAGCAGTACTTC	CASSVGTSGLAYEQYF